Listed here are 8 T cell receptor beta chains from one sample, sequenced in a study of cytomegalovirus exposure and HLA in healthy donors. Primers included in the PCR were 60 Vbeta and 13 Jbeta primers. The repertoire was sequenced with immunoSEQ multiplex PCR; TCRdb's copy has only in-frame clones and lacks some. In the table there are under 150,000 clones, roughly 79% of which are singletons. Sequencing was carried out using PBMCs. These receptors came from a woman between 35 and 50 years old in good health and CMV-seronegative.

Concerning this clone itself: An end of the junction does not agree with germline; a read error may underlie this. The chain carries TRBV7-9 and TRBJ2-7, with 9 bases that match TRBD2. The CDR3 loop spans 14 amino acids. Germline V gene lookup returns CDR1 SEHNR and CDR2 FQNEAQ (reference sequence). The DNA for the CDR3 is TGTGCCGGCAGCCAGACTAGCGGCTCCTACGAGCAGTACTTC. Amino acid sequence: CAGSQTSGSYEQYF.

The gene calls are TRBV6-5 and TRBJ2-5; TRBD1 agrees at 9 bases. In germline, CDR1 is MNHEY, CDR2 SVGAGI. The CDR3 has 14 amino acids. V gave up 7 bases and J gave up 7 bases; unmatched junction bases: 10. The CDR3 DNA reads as TGTGCCAGCAAACTACAGGGGGCCGAGGGGACCCAGTACTTC. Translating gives CASKLQGAEGTQYF.

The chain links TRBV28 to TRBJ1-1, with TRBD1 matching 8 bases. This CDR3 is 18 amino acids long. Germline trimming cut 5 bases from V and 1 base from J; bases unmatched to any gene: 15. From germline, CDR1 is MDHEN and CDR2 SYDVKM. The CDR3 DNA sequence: TGTGCCAGCAGTCAAGGCCGGGACAGGAATTATGCGAACACTGAAGCTTTCTTT. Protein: CASSQGRDRNYANTEAFF.

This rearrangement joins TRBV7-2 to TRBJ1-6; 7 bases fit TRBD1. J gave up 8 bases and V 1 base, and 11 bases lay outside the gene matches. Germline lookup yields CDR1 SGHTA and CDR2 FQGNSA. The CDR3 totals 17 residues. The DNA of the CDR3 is TGTGCCAGCAGCTTAGTAGGGGGAGGCAGGGGGGATTCACCCCTCCACTTT. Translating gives CASSLVGGGRGDSPLHF.

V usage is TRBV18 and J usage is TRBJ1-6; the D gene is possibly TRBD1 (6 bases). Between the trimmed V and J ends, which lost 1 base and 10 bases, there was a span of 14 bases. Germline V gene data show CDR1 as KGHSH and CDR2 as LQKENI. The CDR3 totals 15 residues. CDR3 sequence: CASSPRTGSESPLHF. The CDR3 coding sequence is TGTGCCAGCTCACCACGCACAGGGTCAGAGTCACCCCTCCACTTT. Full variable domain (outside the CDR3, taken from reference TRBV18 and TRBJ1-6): NAGVMQNPRHLVRRRGQEARLRCSPMKGHSHVYWYRQLPEEGLKFMVYLQKENIIDESGMPKERFSAEFPKEGPSILRIQQVVRGDSAAYFCASSPRTGSESPLHFGNGTRLTVT.

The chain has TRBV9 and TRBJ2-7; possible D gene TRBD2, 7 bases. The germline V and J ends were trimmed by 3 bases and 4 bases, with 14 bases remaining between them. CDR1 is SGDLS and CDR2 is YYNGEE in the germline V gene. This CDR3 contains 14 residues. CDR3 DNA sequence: TGTGCCAGCAGCGAGGGGGGTAGCGGGTACGAGCAGTACTTC. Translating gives CASSEGGSGYEQYF.

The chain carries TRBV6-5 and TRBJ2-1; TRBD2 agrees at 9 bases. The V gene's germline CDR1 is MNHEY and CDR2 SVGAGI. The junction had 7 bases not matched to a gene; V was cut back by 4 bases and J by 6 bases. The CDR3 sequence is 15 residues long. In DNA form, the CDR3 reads TGTGCCAGCAGTTCACTAGCGGGCGCGGCCAATGAGCAGTTCTTC. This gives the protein CASSSLAGAANEQFF.

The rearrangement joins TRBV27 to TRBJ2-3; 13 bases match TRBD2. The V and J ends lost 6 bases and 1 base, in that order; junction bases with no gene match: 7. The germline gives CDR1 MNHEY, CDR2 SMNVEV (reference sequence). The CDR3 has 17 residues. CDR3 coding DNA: TGTGCCAGCAGCCGGGACGGACTAGCGGGGGGCACAGATACGCAGTATTTT. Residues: CASSRDGLAGGTDTQYF.